One sample yielded the 8 T cell receptor beta chains listed below, sequenced in a study of blood T cell repertoires in COVID-19. Some clones are missing from TCRdb's copy, which holds only in-frame ones; the method was immunoSEQ multiplex PCR. The sample contains tens of thousands of clones, 85% to 95% of which appear only once. Specimen: peripheral blood. These receptors were collected from a woman aged 70 to 79 with COVID-19, enrolled during active disease.

The chain has TRBV11-3 and TRBJ2-7; a possible D gene is TRBD1 (6 bases). Deletions cut 3 bases from V and 2 bases from J, with 11 bases between. The CDR3 totals 14 residues. Germline CDR1 is SGHNT and CDR2 is YENEEA. CDR3 in amino acids: CASSFSGHPYEQYF. As DNA, the CDR3 is TGTGCCAGCAGCTTTTCGGGACACCCCTACGAGCAGTACTTC.

The chain joins TRBV5-8 to TRBJ1-1; D uncertain. Germline loops: CDR1 SGHTS, CDR2 YDEGEE. Trimming cost V 2 bases and J 1 base, with 9 bases left between them. The CDR3 contains 14 residues. The CDR3 DNA reads TGTGCCAGCAGCTTCGGGGAACCGAACACTGAAGCTTTCTTT. The encoded protein is CASSFGEPNTEAFF.

The gene calls are TRBV27 and TRBJ2-7; tentative D call: TRBD1 (5 bases). CDR3 length: 16 residues. Trimming shortened V by 6 bases and J by 2 bases, and 20 bases separated the two germline ends. Germline values: CDR1 MNHEY, CDR2 SMNVEV (reference sequence). The CDR3 DNA sequence: TGTGCCAGCAGGAAAATCCAGGGTTTTACAACCTACGAGCAGTACTTC. Protein product: CASRKIQGFTTYEQYF.

The rearrangement links TRBV3-1 (or the pseudogene TRBV3-2) to TRBJ1-5; no clear D. Deletions cut 2 bases from V and 5 bases from J, with 7 bases between. The CDR3 is 13 residues long. Germline CDR1 LGHDT, CDR2 YNNKEL (reference sequence). CDR3 in DNA: TGTGCCAGCAGCCAATCTCGTGATCAGCCCCAGCATTTT. Amino acid sequence: CASSQSRDQPQHF.

This sequence joins TRBV3-1 (or the pseudogene TRBV3-2) and TRBJ2-1, with D unclear. Germline lookup yields CDR1 LGHDT and CDR2 YNNKEL (reference sequence). This CDR3 has 16 amino acids. V lost 0 bases, J lost 6 bases, and 15 bases lay in between. The CDR3 DNA reads TGTGCCAGCAGCCAAGAACCCACGCTTCGAGGCAATGAGCAGTTCTTC. The encoded protein is CASSQEPTLRGNEQFF.

The gene calls are TRBV6-2 or TRBV6-3 and TRBJ2-5, with 9 positions matching TRBD2. With V trimmed by 2 bases and J by 8 bases, 6 bases remained unmatched. The CDR3 has 14 amino acids. Looked up from germline, CDR1 is MNHEY and CDR2 is SVGEGT. The CDR3 reads CASSYAGGPRTQYF. CDR3 in DNA: TGTGCCAGCAGTTACGCGGGAGGGCCTCGCACCCAGTACTTC.

J is TRBJ1-1 and V is TRBV3-1 (or the pseudogene TRBV3-2); D may be TRBD1 (6 bases). The V end was cut by 4 bases, the J end by 4 bases, with 16 bases between. Germline lookup yields CDR1 LGHDT and CDR2 YNNKEL (reference sequence). The CDR3 covers 15 residues. CDR3 nucleotides: TGTGCCAGCAGCCCAATACAGGGACTAGGCACTGAAGCTTTCTTT. Translating gives CASSPIQGLGTEAFF.

The J gene is TRBJ1-6, the V gene TRBV11-2; no clear D gene. V lost 1 base and J lost 9, with 10 bases in between. The germline CDR1 and CDR2 sequences are SGHAT and FQNNGV. The CDR3 runs 14 residues. The CDR3 nucleotides read TGTGCCAGCAGCTTAGGGTCAGGAACTTCACCCCTCCACTTT. Amino acids: CASSLGSGTSPLHF.